Sequencing of this TCR beta chain was carried out in a study of blood T cell repertoires in COVID-19. The ends lost 6 bases at V and 2 bases at J; junction bases unmatched: 11. Germline V CDR1 and CDR2: SNHLY, FYNNEI. This CDR3 comprises 16 residues. Assay used: immunoSEQ multiplex PCR; TCRdb lists only in-frame clones, some missing. This sample has 120,000 to 150,000 clones, with about four fifths found just once. The clonotype originates from a woman aged 50 to 60 who had been exposed to COVID-19. This chain uses TRBV2 with TRBJ2-3; 7 nucleotides match TRBD2. The specimen sequenced was PBMCs or T cells enriched from blood (not recorded which). For the CDR3, the DNA is TGTGCCAGCAGGCGATCGAGCGGGGCCTACACAGATACGCAGTATTTT. Its translation: CASRRSSGAYTDTQYF.